This T cell receptor (beta chain) originates from a study of tumor and adjacent non-tumor tissue in lung cancer. Three rounds of nested PCR, following a modified ARM-PCR protocol, produced the TCRbeta library. TCRdb fed the multiplex PCR reads into MiXCR, producing one record per CDR3 protein. The sample contains 60,000 to 85,000 distinct CDR3 sequences, over 60% of which appear only once. As for this clonotype: The junction shows a germline mismatch at one end, possibly a read error.

Germline-derived CDR1 and CDR2 are WSHSY and SAAADI. The CDR3 sequence is 12 residues long. RNA was extracted from bulk tissue without any cell sorting. This non-tumor lung sample came from over 3 cm beyond the tumor edge. The rearrangement uses TRBV10-2 and TRBJ2-3; D call uncertain. Sequenced input: distant non-tumor lung tissue. The sequence was collected from a man between 70 and 80 years old with non-small cell lung cancer. Here the CDR3 reads CASSENTDMQYF. In DNA, the CDR3 is TGCGCAAGCAGTGAGAACACAGATATGCAGTATTTC.